This TCR beta chain was sequenced in a study of identical twins' blood T cells. General study results and limits: Twins shared more top CDR3 clonotypes than unrelated donors did.

This clonotype was observed a handful of times. The target antigen is unknown. Sample barcodes were added at both library ends during cDNA synthesis. In the authors' methods: Clonotypes per individual ranged from about 95,000 to nearly 550,000. TCRdb ran MiXCR on the 5' RACE reads and lists one entry per CDR3 protein. The V and J calls and clone size come from TCRdb's table, not from the authors' own analysis. The profile covers hundreds of thousands of distinct CDR3 sequences, with around 30% appearing a single time and 5.5% to 6.5% taken by the ten largest. The length of the CDR3 is 13 residues. The ends were cut back, 0 bases at V and 4 bases at J, with 4 bases in the middle. CDR1 and CDR2 (germline): KGHDR, SFDVKD.

The J gene is TRBJ2-3, the V gene TRBV24-1; D unresolved. The specimen sequenced was PBMCs. The TCR comes from a woman aged 18-49 years in good health. CDR3 in amino acids: CATSDLRADTQYF. In DNA, the CDR3 is TGTGCCACCAGTGATTTGCGGGCAGATACGCAGTATTTT.